These 30 T cell receptor beta chains share one sample of origin, sequenced in a study of blood T cell repertoires in COVID-19. The method was immunoSEQ multiplex PCR; TCRdb's version includes in-frame clones alone and lacks a portion of them. The sample holds roughly 290,000 clones, around nine tenths seen once. Sequences were obtained from PBMCs or T cells enriched from blood (not recorded which). These receptors originate from a woman in her 40s who had recovered from COVID-19.

The V call is TRBV11-3, the J call TRBJ1-2, with 8 bases identical to TRBD1. The CDR3 extends over 13 amino acids. V was pared by 4 bases and J by 6 bases, with 4 bases of the junction left unmatched. Germline CDR1 reads SGHNT; CDR2 reads YENEEA. CDR3 residues: CASSSQTGDGYTF. The DNA of the CDR3 is TGTGCCAGCAGCTCTCAGACAGGGGATGGCTACACCTTC.

This chain connects TRBV19 to TRBJ1-5; no definite D call. The CDR3 sequence is 15 residues long. V was clipped by 3 bases and J by 6 bases, with 15 bases between them. The germline gives CDR1 LNHDA, CDR2 SQIVND (reference sequence). The CDR3 region has the DNA TGTGCCAGTAGTATTGGCTGGGCGTCGGCTCAGCCCCAGCATTTT. As protein: CASSIGWASAQPQHF. The variable domain in full, completed from reference TRBV19 and TRBJ1-5, reads DGGITQSPKYLFRKEGQNVTLSCEQNLNHDAMYWYRQDPGQGLRLIYYSQIVNDFQKGDIAEGYSVSREKKESFPLTVTSAQKNPTAFYLCASSIGWASAQPQHFGDGTRLSIL.

Note on this clone: Germline is not matched at one junction end, which may reflect a read error. V and J are TRBV7-7 and TRBJ2-5; TRBD2 matches 14 bases. Germline CDR1 reads SSHAT; CDR2 reads FNYEAQ (reference sequence). The CDR3 totals 15 residues. The chain's CDR3 is CASSFGLAGGETQYF. The CDR3 nucleotides read TGTGCTAGCAGCTTCGGACTAGCGGGAGGAGAGACCCAGTACTTC.

The chain uses TRBV12-3 or TRBV12-4 and TRBJ2-1; 13 bases map to TRBD2. There are 13 residues in the CDR3. The V gene end was trimmed by 6 bases and the J gene end by 13 bases; junction bases not matched to a gene: 6. DNA of the CDR3: TGTGCCAGCAGACCCGGACTAGCGGGAGATCAGTTCTTC. Translating gives CASRPGLAGDQFF.

The chain combines TRBV7-3 with TRBJ2-1; 7 bases line up with TRBD2. The CDR3 is made up of 15 amino acids. V gave up 6 bases and J gave up 0 bases; unmatched junction bases: 5. The germline V gene has CDR1 SGHTA and CDR2 FQGTGA. CDR3 in DNA: TGTGCCAGCAGTCGTTCGGGGGGCTCCTACAATGAGCAGTTCTTC. It is translated as CASSRSGGSYNEQFF.

This chain joins TRBV12-5 and TRBJ2-7; 11 nucleotides align to TRBD2. Trimming took 0 bases from V and 1 from J; bases not matched to a gene: 11. CDR3 length equals 19 residues. Germline V CDR1 and CDR2: LGHNT, FRNRAP. The CDR3 is CASGLVGSELAGVSYEQYF. In nucleotides, the CDR3 is TGTGCTAGTGGTTTGGTAGGTTCGGAACTAGCGGGAGTTTCCTACGAGCAGTACTTC.

The chain uses TRBV5-3 and TRBJ1-1; D is uncertain. TRBV5-3 is noted as an ORF with a role that remains uncertain. Trimming took 4 bases from V and 6 from J, leaving 22 bases between them. CDR3 length equals 16 residues. Written as DNA, the CDR3 is TGTGCCAGAAGCATCCGGGGTTCGCTTTGCGTCGCTGAAGCTTTCTTT. It specifies CARSIRGSLCVAEAFF.

The rearrangement uses TRBV28 and TRBJ2-1; possibly TRBD2 for D (7 bases). Germline CDR1 reads MDHEN; CDR2 reads SYDVKM. The CDR3 is made up of 17 amino acids. Deletions cut 7 bases from V and 3 bases from J, with 22 bases between. The CDR3 loop is CASISRGGGSIYNEQFF. The CDR3 DNA sequence: TGTGCCAGCATCTCCAGAGGGGGGGGAAGCATCTACAATGAGCAGTTCTTC. The full variable domain, completed using reference TRBV28 and TRBJ2-1, is DVKVTQSSRYLVKRTGEKVFLECVQDMDHENMFWYRQDPGLGLRLIYFSYDVKMKEKGDIPEGYSVSREKKERFSLILESASTNQTSMYLCASISRGGGSIYNEQFFGPGTRLTVL.

The chain joins TRBV28 to TRBJ1-4; D call uncertain. V was shortened by 5 bases and J by 8 bases, with 18 bases between the two germline ends. CDR3 length: 15 residues. The germline CDR1 and CDR2 sequences are MDHEN and SYDVKM. CDR3 residues: CASSTSRGGDEKLFF. The CDR3 DNA follows: TGTGCCAGCAGTACCAGCCGGGGAGGTGACGAAAAACTGTTTTTT. Variable domain in full (rest from reference TRBV28 and TRBJ1-4): DVKVTQSSRYLVKRTGEKVFLECVQDMDHENMFWYRQDPGLGLRLIYFSYDVKMKEKGDIPEGYSVSREKKERFSLILESASTNQTSMYLCASSTSRGGDEKLFFGSGTQLSVL.

V is TRBV28 and J is TRBJ2-7; 7 bases align to TRBD1. The CDR3 totals 14 residues. The germline CDR1 and CDR2 sequences are MDHEN and SYDVKM. V gave up 6 bases and J gave up 2 bases; unmatched junction bases: 7. The chain's CDR3 is CASRGRQGAYEQYF. Written as DNA, the CDR3 is TGTGCCAGCAGAGGGAGACAGGGCGCCTACGAGCAGTACTTC.

The chain recombines TRBV19 with TRBJ2-2; possibly TRBD2 for D (6 bases). There are 12 residues in the CDR3. Germline CDR1 LNHDA, CDR2 SQIVND (reference sequence). Trimming took off 4 bases at V and 9 bases at J, with 9 bases between the two ends. The CDR3 loop is CASSRGERELFF. CDR3 DNA sequence: TGTGCCAGTAGTAGGGGGGAGAGGGAGCTGTTTTTT.

The chain employs TRBV2 and TRBJ2-3; 8 positions agree with TRBD2. J lost 4 bases, V lost 2 bases, and 11 bases had no gene match. This CDR3 spans 17 amino acids. Germline loops: CDR1 SNHLY, CDR2 FYNNEI. The CDR3 coding sequence is TGTGCCAGCAGTGAAAATGGACTAGCCGTGGGCTCAGATACGCAGTATTTT. Residues: CASSENGLAVGSDTQYF. The full variable domain, its missing parts supplied by reference TRBV2 and TRBJ2-3, is EPEVTQTPSHQVTQMGQEVILRCVPISNHLYFYWYRQILGQKVEFLVSFYNNEISEKSEIFDDQFSVERPDGSNFTLKIRSTKLEDSAMYFCASSENGLAVGSDTQYFGPGTRLTVL.

CDR3 protein: CASSVGGGWYNEQFF. As DNA, the CDR3 is TGTGCCAGCAGCGTAGGAGGGGGCTGGTACAATGAGCAGTTCTTC. The chain combines TRBV9 with TRBJ2-1; 7 bases fit TRBD1. Germline CDR1 reads SGDLS; CDR2 reads YYNGEE. The CDR3 consists of 15 residues. The J segment lost 4 bases and the V segment lost 0 bases, leaving 4 bases of the junction unmatched.

The V gene is TRBV9, the J gene TRBJ1-5; D ambiguous. CDR3 size: 15 residues. Per germline, CDR1 SGDLS and CDR2 YYNGEE. V gave up 4 bases and J gave up 5 bases, with 16 bases separating them. The CDR3 region is CASSPSPGWDQPQHF. Here the CDR3 DNA reads TGTGCCAGCAGCCCCTCACCAGGTTGGGATCAGCCCCAGCATTTT.

This chain uses TRBV2 with TRBJ2-2; tentatively, D is TRBD2 (5 bases). This CDR3 contains 13 residues. Trimming stripped 4 bases from V and 7 bases from J, with 10 bases between. Germline lookup yields CDR1 SNHLY and CDR2 FYNNEI. CDR3 DNA: TGTGCCAGCAGTGCACTGACTAACGGGGAGCTGTTTTTT. It translates to CASSALTNGELFF.

The chain employs TRBV3-1 (or the pseudogene TRBV3-2) and TRBJ2-3; D remains ambiguous. The germline CDR1 and CDR2 sequences are LGHDT and YNNKEL (reference sequence). The V end lost 2 bases, the J end lost 5 bases, and 14 bases lay between the germline ends. The CDR3 totals 15 residues. The CDR3 protein is CASSQNLKGGDTQYF. CDR3 coding DNA: TGTGCCAGCAGCCAAAACCTAAAAGGCGGAGATACGCAGTATTTT.

V gene TRBV13 combines with J gene TRBJ2-7; D gene ambiguous. With 6 bases removed from V and 4 bases from J, the gap between germline ends came to 7 bases. Germline CDR1 is PRHDT and CDR2 is FYEKMQ (reference sequence). The length of the CDR3 is 11 residues. In DNA form, the CDR3 reads TGTGCCAGCAGTTGGAGATACGAGCAGTACTTC. It specifies CASSWRYEQYF.

This sequence joins TRBV28 and TRBJ2-3; TRBD2 agrees at 10 bases. CDR3 length: 16 residues. Trimming at V came to 5 bases and at J to 4 bases, leaving 9 bases not matched to a gene. CDR1 and CDR2 (germline): MDHEN, SYDVKM. The CDR3 spells CASSESSGSLPDTQYF. The CDR3 nucleotides are TGTGCCAGCAGTGAGTCTAGCGGGAGCTTACCAGATACGCAGTATTTT.

The J gene is TRBJ2-1, the V gene TRBV9; 9 bases line up with TRBD2. Germline CDR1 and CDR2: SGDLS and YYNGEE. The length of the CDR3 is 16 residues. V was clipped by 1 base and J by 8 bases; unmatched bases: 10. The CDR3 is CASSVTGLAAGHEQFF. CDR3 DNA sequence: TGTGCCAGCAGCGTAACGGGACTAGCAGCGGGACATGAGCAGTTCTTC.

V and J are TRBV24-1 and TRBJ2-3; D is undetermined. The germline gives CDR1 KGHDR, CDR2 SFDVKD. CDR3 length: 13 amino acids. Trimming left V 6 bases short and J 2 bases short, with 8 bases between. The CDR3 sequence: CATSRLPTDTQYF. Here the CDR3 DNA reads TGTGCCACCAGTCGCCTACCCACAGATACGCAGTATTTT.

In this sample, this clone turned up a few times. J is TRBJ1-1 and V is TRBV28; the D is unclear. The CDR3 length is 13 residues. Looked up from germline, CDR1 is MDHEN and CDR2 is SYDVKM. V was trimmed by 3 bases and J by 11 bases, leaving 16 bases between them. CDR3 residues: CASSLPWEFKAFF. CDR3 nucleotides: TGTGCCAGCAGTTTGCCCTGGGAGTTTAAGGCTTTCTTT.

The chain employs TRBV9 and TRBJ2-7; 7 bases are shared with TRBD1. J gave up 5 bases and V 4 bases, and 12 bases lay outside the gene matches. The CDR3 sequence is 15 residues long. Looked up from germline, CDR1 is SGDLS and CDR2 is YYNGEE. The chain's CDR3 is CASSPESGGSDEQYF. CDR3 bases: TGTGCCAGCAGCCCTGAGTCAGGGGGTAGTGACGAGCAGTACTTC.

The chain combines TRBV7-9 with TRBJ2-7, with 8 bases that match TRBD2. Losses at the gene ends were 5 bases for V and 4 bases for J; bases not matched to a gene: 4. The length of the CDR3 is 13 residues. CDR1 and CDR2 (germline): SEHNR, FQNEAQ (reference sequence). CDR3 coding DNA: TGTGCCAGCAGCCCAAGCGGGAGTTACGAGCAGTACTTC. Translating gives CASSPSGSYEQYF.

This rearrangement joins TRBV7-8 to TRBJ1-2, with 9 bases identical to TRBD1. The CDR3 is 13 amino acids. Trimming removed 6 bases from V and 3 bases from J; junction bases left unmatched: 2. CDR1 is SGHVS and CDR2 is FQNEAQ in the germline V gene. CDR3 residues: CASSRQGDYGYTF. CDR3 nucleotide sequence: TGTGCCAGCAGTAGACAGGGGGACTATGGCTACACCTTC. Drawing the rest from reference TRBV7-8 and TRBJ1-2, the complete variable domain is GAGVSQSPRYKVAKRGQDVALRCDPISGHVSLFWYQQALGQGPEFLTYFQNEAQLDKSGLPSDRFFAERPEGSVSTLKIQRTQQEDSAVYLCASSRQGDYGYTFGSGTRLTVV.

At least ten counts were recorded for this clone. This sequence joins TRBV7-9 and TRBJ2-2, with TRBD2 matching 7 bases. CDR3 size: 13 residues. Germline-derived CDR1 and CDR2 are SEHNR and FQNEAQ (reference sequence). With 5 bases clipped from V and 7 bases from J, the junction kept 4 bases outside the gene matches. In DNA, the CDR3 is TGTGCCAGCAGCCCCGCTAGCGGCGGGGAGCTGTTTTTT. Translating it yields CASSPASGGELFF.

The rearrangement uses TRBV18 and TRBJ1-5; TRBD1 matches at 11 bases. CDR1 KGHSH and CDR2 LQKENI come from the germline V gene. This CDR3 comprises 14 residues. The V and J ends lost 3 bases and 11 bases, in that order; junction bases with no gene match: 6. DNA of the CDR3: TGTGCCAGCTCACCGGGACAGGGGGGAGTGGCCCAGCATTTT. It translates to CASSPGQGGVAQHF.

The chain has TRBV6-5 and TRBJ2-3; D is unclear. CDR1 MNHEY and CDR2 SVGAGI come from the germline V gene. The CDR3 runs 15 residues. The V and J ends lost 3 bases and 8 bases respectively, with 18 bases between them. CDR3 amino acids: CASSYYGSGPSTQYF. CDR3 DNA sequence: TGTGCCAGCAGTTATTATGGATCGGGTCCCAGTACGCAGTATTTT.

This clone was observed a handful of times. The V gene is TRBV7-2, the J gene TRBJ2-1; 9 nucleotides align to TRBD2. The germline V gene has CDR1 SGHTA and CDR2 FQGNSA. V lost 3 bases and J lost 2; bases outside the gene matches: 8. The CDR3 has 17 amino acids. The CDR3 here is CASSLIPSGTAYNEQFF. For the CDR3, the DNA is TGTGCCAGCAGCTTGATCCCTAGCGGGACAGCCTACAATGAGCAGTTCTTC. Based on the CDR3 plus reference TRBV7-2 and TRBJ2-1, the full variable domain is GAGVSQSPSNKVTEKGKDVELRCDPISGHTALYWYRQSLGQGLEFLIYFQGNSAPDKSGLPSDRFSAERTGGSVSTLTIQRTQQEDSAVYLCASSLIPSGTAYNEQFFGPGTRLTVL.

This clone was detected once. The chain is built from TRBV6-5 and TRBJ2-5; 8 nucleotides match TRBD2. CDR1 is MNHEY, CDR2 SVGAGI, per germline. There are 15 residues in the CDR3. V trimming: 5 bases; J trimming: 1 base; junction bases outside the gene matches: 6. This chain's CDR3 is CASSLSGNPQETQYF. DNA of the CDR3: TGTGCCAGCAGTCTTAGCGGGAATCCCCAAGAGACCCAGTACTTC.

This clone was seen a single time. The chain carries TRBV19 and TRBJ2-5; 7 positions agree with TRBD2. Germline V gene sequence: CDR1 LNHDA, CDR2 SQIVND (reference sequence). There are 16 residues in the CDR3. The trim removed 6 bases at V and 4 bases at J, leaving 14 bases unmatched. The CDR3 DNA reads TGTGCCAGTAGCCCCTTAGCGGGTCTGAGGGGAGAGACCCAGTACTTC. Translating gives CASSPLAGLRGETQYF.